This is a list of T cell receptor beta chains from one sample in a study of T cells in tuberculosis. The data were produced by immunoSEQ multiplex PCR, yet TCRdb's version contains in-frame clones alone and is incomplete. This table holds 35,000 to 55,000 clones, less than 95% found once. Source material: PBMCs. Receptor source: a donor between 10 and 29 years old with latent tuberculosis or without tuberculosis infection. Some clones in this sample may be carry-over from other donors' samples. The CDR3 runs from the conserved cysteine through the conserved F or W. D genes are given only for firm matches. A clone size is listed for some rows: how often the clone was seen (once, few, many), or a class if it is expanded.

v_gene	d_gene	j_gene	abundance	CDR3aa	CDR3nt
TRBV29-1	TRBD1	TRBJ2-1	-	CSVVGGTGSRERYNEQFF	TGCAGCGTTGTAGGCGGGACAGGGTCCCGGGAAAGATACAATGAGCAGTTCTTC
TRBV19	TRBD1	TRBJ1-2	once	CASSITPGGQAYGYTF	TGTGCCAGTAGTATCACCCCCGGGGGACAGGCATATGGCTACACCTTC
TRBV9	-	TRBJ2-3	-	CASSVLVMDTQYF	TGTGCCAGCAGCGTACTAGTTATGGATACGCAGTATTTT
TRBV29-1	TRBD1	TRBJ2-3	-	CSVEGYRGRTDTQYF	TGCAGCGTTGAAGGGTACAGGGGACGCACAGATACGCAGTATTTT
TRBV11-1	-	TRBJ2-7	-	CASSSRREGQYEQYF	TGTGCCAGCAGCTCAAGGAGGGAGGGACAATACGAGCAGTACTTC
TRBV6-5	-	TRBJ2-7	-	CASINREYEQYF	TGTGCCAGCATTAACAGGGAATACGAGCAGTACTTC
TRBV18	TRBD1	TRBJ2-7	-	CASSPRTGSTEQYF	TGTGCCAGCTCACCCAGGACAGGTTCTACCGAGCAGTACTTC
TRBV5-1	-	TRBJ2-1	-	CASSLSQGLLRPFF	TGCGCCAGCAGCTTGAGTCAGGGCCTACTTCGACCGTTCTTC
TRBV4-3	-	TRBJ2-2	-	CASSQQGGIGELFF	TGCGCCAGCAGCCAACAGGGGGGAATCGGGGAGCTGTTTTTT
TRBV5-4	-	TRBJ1-2	once	CASSGGTANYGYTF	TGTGCCAGCAGTGGGGGCACAGCTAACTATGGCTACACCTTC
TRBV7-8	-	TRBJ2-7	-	CASSLEEGDYEQYF	TGTGCCAGCAGCTTAGAAGAGGGGGACTACGAGCAGTACTTC
TRBV4-3	-	TRBJ2-2	-	CASSQETAGELFF	TGCGCCAGCAGCCAAGAAACAGCCGGGGAGCTGTTTTTT
TRBV5-1	TRBD1	TRBJ2-2	-	CASSFHRGRSGELFF	TGCGCCAGCAGCTTCCACAGGGGGCGGAGCGGGGAGCTGTTTTTT
TRBV28	TRBD1	TRBJ1-1	-	CASRGQGDRTEAFF	TGTGCCAGCAGGGGACAGGGCGATAGGACTGAAGCTTTCTTT
TRBV2	TRBD1	TRBJ2-2	-	CASTGTDSNTGELFF	TGTGCCAGCACTGGGACAGATTCGAACACCGGGGAGCTGTTTTTT
TRBV5-4	TRBD2	TRBJ2-3	-	CASSFETSGGDTQYF	TGTGCCAGCAGCTTCGAGACTAGCGGCGGAGATACGCAGTATTTT
TRBV6-4	-	TRBJ2-2	-	CASSDSNRFGELFF	TGTGCCAGCAGTGACTCGAACAGGTTCGGGGAGCTGTTTTTT
TRBV27	TRBD1	TRBJ1-5	-	CASSFTGGNQPQHF	TGTGCCAGCAGTTTTACAGGGGGCAATCAGCCCCAGCATTTT
TRBV27	-	TRBJ2-7	-	CASRYVGQNYEQYF	TGTGCCAGCAGATACGTGGGGCAGAACTACGAGCAGTACTTC
TRBV5-1	-	TRBJ2-3	-	CASSLESRGTDTQYF	TGCGCCAGCAGCTTGGAGAGCAGGGGCACAGATACGCAGTATTTT
TRBV18	-	TRBJ1-1	-	CASSPRTKAEKAFF	TGTGCCAGCTCGCCCCGGACTAAGGCCGAAAAAGCTTTCTTT
TRBV27	TRBD1	TRBJ2-3	-	CASSSQGIQTDTQYF	TGTGCCAGCAGTTCACAGGGGATACAAACAGATACGCAGTATTTT
TRBV7-2	-	TRBJ1-1	once	CASTTSIRGTEAFF	TGTGCCAGCACCACCTCCATTCGCGGCACTGAAGCTTTCTTT
TRBV4-3	TRBD2	TRBJ2-3	-	CASSQDLRGSGSTDTQYF	TGCGCCAGCAGCCAAGATCTTCGCGGGAGCGGAAGCACAGATACGCAGTATTTT
TRBV5-4	TRBD1	TRBJ1-2	-	CASRLGTGQGLIGYTF	TGTGCCAGCAGGCTGGGGACCGGACAGGGGCTCATTGGCTACACCTTC
TRBV5-1	-	TRBJ2-5	-	CASSWAEVETQYF	TGCGCCAGCAGCTGGGCGGAGGTCGAGACCCAGTACTTC
TRBV5-3	-	TRBJ2-7	once	CARSCRLRPYEQYF	TGTGCCAGAAGCTGCCGACTGAGACCCTACGAGCAGTACTTC
TRBV6-5	-	TRBJ2-7	-	CASSYKGHNYEQYF	TGTGCCAGCAGTTATAAGGGACACAACTACGAGCAGTACTTC
TRBV7-3	-	TRBJ1-1	-	CASSLFSGRSEAFF	TGTGCCAGCAGCTTATTCTCGGGAAGATCTGAAGCTTTCTTT
TRBV6-6	TRBD1	TRBJ2-1	-	CASSYVQGASNEQFF	TGTGCCAGCAGTTACGTGCAGGGGGCAAGTAATGAGCAGTTCTTC
TRBV6-5	TRBD2	TRBJ2-1	-	CASRLTSGDYNEQFF	TGTGCCAGCAGGCTAACTAGCGGGGATTACAATGAGCAGTTCTTC
TRBV11-2	TRBD2	TRBJ2-2	-	CASRVTSGNTGELFF	TGTGCCAGCAGGGTGACTAGCGGTAACACCGGGGAGCTGTTTTTT
TRBV5-6	-	TRBJ2-7	-	CASSYLSGYEQYF	TGTGCCAGCAGTTACCTTTCCGGCTACGAGCAGTACTTC
TRBV7-9	-	TRBJ2-1	-	CASSLAAGDEQFF	TGTGCCAGCAGCCTCGCGGCAGGGGATGAGCAGTTCTTC
TRBV6-5	-	TRBJ2-5	once	CATRFGGETQYF	TGTGCCACCCGCTTTGGAGGGGAGACCCAGTACTTC
TRBV15	-	TRBJ2-2	-	CATSRDPITGELFF	TGTGCCACCAGCAGAGATCCCATAACTGGGGAGCTGTTTTTT
TRBV27	-	TRBJ2-7	once	CASSLSLPYEQYF	TGTGCCAGCAGTTTATCCCTTCCCTACGAGCAGTACTTC
TRBV14	-	TRBJ2-1	-	CASSPYDSEQFF	TGTGCCAGCAGCCCTTACGACAGCGAGCAGTTCTTC
TRBV25-1	TRBD2	TRBJ2-1	once	CASTTGLLNNEQFF	TGTGCCAGCACTACGGGACTACTTAACAATGAGCAGTTCTTC
TRBV12-5	TRBD2	TRBJ2-3	-	CASGRGLAGTDTQYF	TGTGCTAGTGGCCGGGGACTAGCGGGCACAGATACGCAGTATTTT
TRBV27	TRBD2	TRBJ2-1	-	CASTSGTSLADEQFF	TGTGCCAGTACATCCGGGACTAGCCTGGCGGATGAGCAGTTCTTC
TRBV28	TRBD1	TRBJ2-4	-	CATLVDRVKNIQYF	TGTGCCACCTTGGTCGACAGGGTAAAAAACATTCAGTACTTC
TRBV9	TRBD2	TRBJ2-1	-	CASSVTREWRNEQFF	TGTGCCAGCAGCGTAACGCGGGAGTGGCGCAATGAGCAGTTCTTC
TRBV11-2	TRBD2	TRBJ2-7	-	CASSLGSGSRDEQYF	TGTGCCAGCAGCTTAGGCAGCGGGAGTCGGGACGAGCAGTACTTC
TRBV27	-	TRBJ1-1	-	CASSFLGGTEAFF	TGTGCCAGCAGTTTTCTAGGTGGCACTGAAGCTTTCTTT
TRBV27	TRBD2	TRBJ2-7	-	CASSRLADSYEQYF	TGTGCCAGCAGTAGACTAGCGGACTCCTACGAGCAGTACTTC
TRBV7-9	TRBD1	TRBJ1-1	-	CASSLAQGIVEAFF	TGTGCCAGCAGCTTAGCACAGGGGATTGTCGAAGCTTTCTTT
TRBV27	-	TRBJ2-2	-	CASNQGGNTGELFF	TGTGCCAGCAACCAGGGAGGGAACACCGGGGAGCTGTTTTTT
TRBV28	TRBD2	TRBJ2-7	once	CASSLIAGVFWEQYF	TGTGCCAGCAGTTTAATAGCGGGAGTATTTTGGGAGCAGTACTTC
TRBV5-6	-	TRBJ2-5	-	CASSLIPGYQETQYF	TGTGCCAGCAGCTTGATACCGGGATATCAAGAGACCCAGTACTTC